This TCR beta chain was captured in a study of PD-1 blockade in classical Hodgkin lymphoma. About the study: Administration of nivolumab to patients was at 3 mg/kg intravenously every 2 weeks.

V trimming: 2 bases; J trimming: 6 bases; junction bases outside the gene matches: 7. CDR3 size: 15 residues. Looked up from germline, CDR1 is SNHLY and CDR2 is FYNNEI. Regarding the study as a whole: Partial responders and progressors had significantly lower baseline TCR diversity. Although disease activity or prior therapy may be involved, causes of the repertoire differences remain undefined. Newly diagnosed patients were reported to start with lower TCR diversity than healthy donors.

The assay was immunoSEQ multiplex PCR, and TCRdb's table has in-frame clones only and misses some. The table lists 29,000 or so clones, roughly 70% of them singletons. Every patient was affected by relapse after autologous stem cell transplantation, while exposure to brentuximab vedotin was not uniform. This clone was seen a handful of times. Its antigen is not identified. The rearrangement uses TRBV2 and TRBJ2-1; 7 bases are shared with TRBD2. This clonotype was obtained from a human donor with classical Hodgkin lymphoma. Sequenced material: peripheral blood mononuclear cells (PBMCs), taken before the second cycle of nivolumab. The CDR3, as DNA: TGTGCCAGCAGTGAACCGGTTGGGAGGGTCAATGAGCAGTTCTTC. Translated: CASSEPVGRVNEQFF.